Below are 15 T cell receptor beta chains sequenced from a single sample in a study of blood T cell repertoires in COVID-19. The repertoire was sequenced with immunoSEQ multiplex PCR; TCRdb's copy has only in-frame clones and lacks some. The repertoire consists of 80,000 to 100,000 clones, with 80% to 85% occurring once and the leading ten covering roughly 15%. The sample comprised peripheral blood. The receptors here all came from an elderly woman with active or convalescent COVID-19.

The rearrangement links TRBV7-8 to TRBJ1-4; D is unclear. Germline-derived CDR1 and CDR2 are SGHVS and FQNEAQ. CDR3 size: 12 residues. V was shortened by 5 bases and J by 7 bases, with 8 bases between the two germline ends. CDR3 sequence: CASSPGLEKLFF. The CDR3 nucleotides read TGTGCCAGCAGCCCAGGACTTGAAAAACTGTTTTTT.

V is TRBV5-4 and J is TRBJ1-2; tentatively, D is TRBD1 (5 bases). Germline values: CDR1 SGHNT, CDR2 YYREEE (reference sequence). The germline V and J ends were trimmed by 4 bases and 1 base, with 23 bases remaining between them. This CDR3 has 18 residues. The CDR3 bases are TGTGCCAGCAGCCCAGAGATATCGGGGGGTATAAGTAACTATGGCTACACCTTC. Its protein is CASSPEISGGISNYGYTF.

CDR3 DNA: TGTGCCAGCTCACCAAGAGCGGGCTACACCGGGGAGCTGTTTTTT. This translates into CASSPRAGYTGELFF. The genes are TRBV18 and TRBJ2-2; D is possibly TRBD2 (6 bases). The CDR3 contains 15 residues. With 2 bases removed from V and 3 bases from J, the gap between germline ends came to 10 bases. Germline V CDR1 and CDR2: KGHSH, LQKENI.

The chain carries TRBV7-2 and TRBJ2-2; D is unclear. The CDR3 extends over 15 amino acids. Germline V lookup: CDR1 SGHTA, CDR2 FQGNSA. The V end was cut by 1 base, the J end by 5 bases, with 11 bases between. The CDR3: CASSLVAGRTGELFF. The CDR3 DNA reads as TGTGCCAGCAGCTTAGTGGCAGGTCGGACCGGGGAGCTGTTTTTT.

The genes are TRBV19 and TRBJ2-7, with 9 bases matching TRBD2. Trimming cost V 5 bases and J 4 bases; bases outside gene matches: 9. This CDR3 has 15 residues. Germline V gene data show CDR1 as LNHDA and CDR2 as SQIVND (reference sequence). The CDR3 here is CASSSVAGGKYEQYF. CDR3 in DNA: TGTGCCAGTAGTTCTGTCGCGGGAGGGAAATACGAGCAGTACTTC. The full variable domain, in which reference TRBV19 and TRBJ2-7 provide the parts outside the CDR3, is DGGITQSPKYLFRKEGQNVTLSCEQNLNHDAMYWYRQDPGQGLRLIYYSQIVNDFQKGDIAEGYSVSREKKESFPLTVTSAQKNPTAFYLCASSSVAGGKYEQYFGPGTRLTVT.

The rearrangement uses TRBV11-3 and TRBJ2-5; 9 positions agree with TRBD2. The germline V gene encodes CDR1 SGHNT and CDR2 YENEEA. V gave up 1 base and J gave up 1 base; unmatched junction bases: 1. The CDR3 is 15 residues long. CDR3 sequence reads: CASSLVSGGQETQYF. CDR3 nucleotide sequence: TGTGCCAGCAGCTTAGTTAGCGGGGGCCAAGAGACCCAGTACTTC.

This rearrangement joins TRBV28 to TRBJ2-1, with 11 bases that match TRBD2. CDR1 is MDHEN, CDR2 SYDVKM, per germline. V was pared by 1 base and J by 8 bases, with 7 bases of the junction left unmatched. The CDR3 is made up of 16 amino acids. The CDR3 DNA reads as TGTGCCAGCAGTTTATTTAGCGGGAGGGCCGGGTATGAGCAGTTCTTC. Its translation: CASSLFSGRAGYEQFF. Complete variable domain (other parts from reference TRBV28 and TRBJ2-1): DVKVTQSSRYLVKRTGEKVFLECVQDMDHENMFWYRQDPGLGLRLIYFSYDVKMKEKGDIPEGYSVSREKKERFSLILESASTNQTSMYLCASSLFSGRAGYEQFFGPGTRLTVL.

Here the CDR3 DNA reads TGTGCCAGCAGGGGGGTCGGGACAGGGGAAATTGAGACCCAGTACTTC. Translating it yields CASRGVGTGEIETQYF. The rearrangement uses TRBV28 and TRBJ2-5; the match to TRBD1 covers 10 bases. Germline assignment: CDR1 MDHEN and CDR2 SYDVKM. With V trimmed by 6 bases and J by 5 bases, 12 bases remained unmatched. This CDR3 contains 16 residues.

The chain uses TRBV5-1 and TRBJ1-1; a weak D match, TRBD1 (6 bases). Germline V gene sequence: CDR1 SGHRS, CDR2 YFSETQ. The CDR3 loop spans 13 amino acids. With 4 bases removed from V and 10 bases from J, the gap between germline ends came to 17 bases. CDR3 sequence (DNA): TGCGCCAGCAGCCTAGGACAGCTGCAGGCAGCTTTCTTT. Amino acids: CASSLGQLQAAFF.

CDR3: CASSQSGTGGSDTQYF. Written as DNA, the CDR3 is TGCGCCAGCAGCCAATCCGGGACAGGGGGCTCCGATACGCAGTATTTT. J is TRBJ2-3 and V is TRBV4-1, with 12 bases lining up with TRBD1. Germline V lookup: CDR1 MGHRA, CDR2 YSYEKL. J lost 6 bases, V lost 2 bases, and 6 bases had no gene match. This CDR3 region has 16 residues.

This CDR3 reads CASSPSTSGSWADTQYF. The CDR3 DNA follows: TGTGCCAGCAGTCCTTCGACTAGCGGGAGCTGGGCAGATACGCAGTATTTT. The chain uses TRBV28 and TRBJ2-3, with TRBD2 matching 12 bases. V lost 5 bases and J lost 4; bases outside the gene matches: 10. This CDR3 comprises 17 residues. Germline V gene sequence: CDR1 MDHEN, CDR2 SYDVKM.

V usage is TRBV30 and J usage is TRBJ2-5; 10 positions agree with TRBD2. CDR1 is GTSNPN, CDR2 SVGIG, per germline (reference sequence). With 7 bases clipped from V and 1 base from J, the junction kept 3 bases outside the gene matches. The CDR3 runs to 13 residues. DNA for the CDR3: TGTGCCTTAGCGGGAGGCCCCCAAGAGACCCAGTACTTC. It translates to CALAGGPQETQYF.

This chain uses TRBV30 with TRBJ1-1; D perhaps matches TRBD1 (6 bases). Trimming removed 4 bases at V and 4 bases at J, with 13 bases between. This CDR3 region has 13 residues. Germline lookup yields CDR1 GTSNPN and CDR2 SVGIG (reference sequence). As DNA, the CDR3 is TGTGCCTGGACCAGACAGGACGGCACTGAAGCTTTCTTT. Encoded protein: CAWTRQDGTEAFF.

The V gene is TRBV10-3, the J gene TRBJ1-1; 7 nucleotides line up with TRBD1. The CDR3 loop spans 14 amino acids. V dropped 4 bases and J dropped 2; count of bases not matched to a gene: 4. Germline V lookup: CDR1 ENHRY, CDR2 SYGVKD. The CDR3 here is CAISGGTANTEAFF. CDR3 nucleotides: TGTGCCATCAGTGGGGGGACAGCCAACACTGAAGCTTTCTTT.

The table lists this clone with a count of one. V usage is TRBV3-1 (or the pseudogene TRBV3-2) and J usage is TRBJ2-1, with TRBD1 matching 8 bases. CDR3 size: 14 residues. CDR1 is LGHDT and CDR2 is YNNKEL in the germline V gene (reference sequence). V trimming: 0 bases; J trimming: 14 bases; junction bases outside the gene matches: 9. Here the CDR3 reads CASSQDLSGQGEFF. CDR3 DNA: TGTGCCAGCAGCCAAGATCTGTCAGGACAGGGCGAGTTCTTC.